This TCR beta chain originates from a study of T cells in Graves' hyperthyroidism and ophthalmopathy. Across the whole study: Peripheral blood was taken when the disease was first diagnosed, before any treatment began.

Amplification of TCR beta CDR3 regions was performed using RNA transcripts as template. During a first-round RT-PCR of the TCR CDR3, the HTBI primer set was used. TCRdb re-derived calls from the multiplex PCR reads in MiXCR, one entry per CDR3 protein. This repertoire shows some 560,000 distinct CDR3 sequences, roughly 14% found once; its top ten account for roughly 7.3%. Over 18 months, lack of ophthalmopathy progression marked Graves' hyperthyroidism as stable. Reasons for excluding patients were uncontrolled infection, other autoimmune disease, pregnancy or lactation. The receptor's source is a woman younger than 45 with Graves' hyperthyroidism. Sequenced: blood.

The DNA of the CDR3 is TGTGCCAGCTCACCCCCGGGAGCCTTCACAGATACGCAGTATTTT. Translation: CASSPPGAFTDTQYF. The J gene is TRBJ2-3, the V gene TRBV18, with a tentative D call TRBD2 (6 bases). The CDR3 consists of 15 residues. Trimming pared 3 bases from V and 2 bases from J, leaving 12 bases between. Germline-derived CDR1 and CDR2 are KGHSH and LQKENI.